The clone carrying this T cell receptor beta chain was detected ten times or more. Its matching antigen is unknown. The sample is drawn from a study of early T cells in non-severe SARS-CoV-2 infection. At the level of the study: The chains were unpaired, and the sequenced material was bulk RNA from unsorted whole blood.

This CDR3 is 15 amino acids long. Germline lookup yields CDR1 SEHNR and CDR2 FQNEAQ (reference sequence). V lost 2 bases to trimming and J lost 2 bases, with 12 bases between them. Study-wide results and limits: VDJdb-based matching was biased toward anti-spike CD8 responses and missed private and CD4 specificities.

Individual cDNA molecules received unique molecular identifiers during library preparation. TCRdb fed the 5' RACE reads into MiXCR, producing one record per CDR3 protein. The sample lists roughly 35,000 distinct CDR3 sequences; around 9% were seen once. The sequence was obtained from an adult who was a healthcare worker with PCR-confirmed SARS-CoV-2 infection or an uninfected control (not recorded which). Sequencing was done on a sample of whole blood. This chain joins TRBV7-9 and TRBJ2-5; TRBD2 is a possible D gene (6 bases). The CDR3 is CASSLLSGGQETQYF. The CDR3 DNA follows: TGTGCCAGCAGCTTACTCAGTGGGGGGCAAGAGACCCAGTACTTC.